The rows below give T cell receptor beta chains drawn from one sample of a study of cytomegalovirus exposure and HLA in healthy donors. Assay used: immunoSEQ multiplex PCR; TCRdb lists only in-frame clones, some missing. The table for this sample gives 200,000 or so clones. Source material: PBMCs. The receptor source for this set is a boy between 10 and 17 years old in good health and CMV-seronegative. Both conserved end residues are part of each CDR3. The order of the fields is J gene, V gene, D gene, CDR3 protein, CDR3 DNA. The D gene is left open where the match is weak.

TRBJ2-5,TRBV10-3,NA,CAIASWRDLGEQYF,TGTGCCATCGCATCCTGGAGGGATTTGGGAGAGCAGTACTTC
TRBJ2-7,TRBV7-2,TRBD2,CASSFDLAGRYEQYF,TGTGCCAGCAGCTTCGATCTAGCGGGGAGATACGAGCAGTACTTC
TRBJ1-1,TRBV27,NA,CASSLSRVGTEAFF,TGTGCCAGCAGTTTATCCCGGGTCGGGACTGAAGCTTTCTTT
TRBJ2-7,TRBV18,NA,CASSPGVDYEQYF,TGTGCCAGCTCACCAGGAGTGGACTACGAGCAGTACTTC
TRBJ1-4,TRBV7-8,NA,CASSLDVPGGKLFF,TGTGCCAGCAGCTTAGACGTCCCGGGGGGAAAACTGTTTTTT
TRBJ2-5,TRBV4-2,TRBD2,CASSDSLAGAGETQYF,TGTGCCAGCAGCGACTCTCTAGCGGGGGCGGGGGAGACCCAGTACTTC
TRBJ2-3,TRBV9,TRBD2,CASSVGLALSTDTQYF,TGTGCCAGCAGCGTAGGACTAGCGTTAAGCACAGATACGCAGTATTTT
TRBJ1-4,TRBV27,NA,CASRSRGTNEKLFF,TGTGCCAGCAGGAGCAGGGGTACTAATGAAAAACTGTTTTTT
TRBJ1-5,TRBV27,NA,CASSLSNNQPQHF,TGTGCCAGCAGTTTATCCAACAATCAGCCCCAGCATTTT
TRBJ1-5,TRBV19,NA,CASSIVMTVNQPQHF,TGTGCCAGTAGTATTGTGATGACAGTCAATCAGCCCCAGCATTTT
TRBJ1-5,TRBV9,TRBD1,CASSSGQGPGSGQPQHF,TGTGCCAGCAGCTCGGGACAGGGCCCGGGATCTGGTCAGCCCCAGCATTTT
TRBJ2-6,TRBV7-9,NA,CASSTTVSGANVLTF,TGCGCCAGCAGCACGACAGTTTCTGGGGCCAACGTCCTGACTTTC
TRBJ1-1,TRBV10-3,TRBD1,CAISPLGDSYNTEAFF,TGTGCCATCTCCCCCCTCGGGGACAGCTATAACACTGAAGCTTTCTTT
TRBJ2-2,TRBV4-1,TRBD1,CASSPDRGATGELFF,TGCGCCAGCAGCCCGGACAGGGGCGCCACCGGGGAGCTGTTTTTT
TRBJ1-6,TRBV30,NA,CAWSSGSSYNSPLHF,TGTGCCTGGAGTTCGGGGAGCTCCTATAATTCACCCCTCCACTTT
TRBJ2-1,TRBV19,TRBD1,CASSIRTGDYNEQFF,TGTGCCAGTAGTATCCGAACAGGGGATTACAATGAGCAGTTCTTC
TRBJ1-1,TRBV12-5,NA,CASGLTIVRDNTEAFF,TGTGCTAGTGGTTTAACAATTGTGCGGGATAACACTGAAGCTTTCTTT
TRBJ2-2,TRBV6-6,NA,CASSYLYNTGELFF,TGTGCCAGCAGTTACTTATATAACACCGGGGAGCTGTTTTTT
TRBJ1-3,TRBV6-5,TRBD1,CASKPTGGNTIYF,TGTGCCAGCAAACCGACAGGGGGAAACACCATATATTTT
TRBJ1-6,TRBV28,NA,CASSLEPGHDLNNSPLHF,TGTGCCAGCAGTTTAGAGCCCGGACACGACCTGAATAATTCACCCCTCCACTTT
TRBJ1-2,TRBV2,TRBD1,CATTRQGLGLFDGYTF,TGTGCCACAACAAGACAGGGGCTCGGCTTATTTGATGGCTACACCTTC
TRBJ2-4,TRBV4-1,TRBD2,CASSQVAGTTKNIQYF,TGCGCCAGCAGCCAGGTAGCGGGGACTACCAAAAACATTCAGTACTTC
TRBJ2-3,TRBV11-2,TRBD2,CASSLELAGDAWADTQYF,TGTGCCAGCAGCTTAGAGTTAGCGGGGGACGCATGGGCAGATACGCAGTATTTT
TRBJ2-4,TRBV5-1,NA,CASSLQGLLYF,TGCGCCAGCAGCTTGCAGGGGTTGCTGTACTTC
TRBJ1-2,TRBV7-8,NA,CASSRTLKGYGYTF,TGTGCCAGCAGCCGGACTCTCAAAGGCTATGGCTACACCTTC
TRBJ2-5,TRBV11-2,TRBD2,CASRGLAGGPFQETQYF,TGTGCCAGCAGGGGGCTAGCGGGGGGGCCCTTCCAAGAGACCCAGTACTTC
TRBJ2-5,TRBV7-9,NA,CASSPRWDLSSGTQYF,TGTGCCAGCAGCCCCCGCTGGGACTTATCTAGTGGGACCCAGTACTTC
TRBJ1-1,TRBV28,NA,CASSLSYTEAFF,TGTGCCAGCAGTTTAAGCTACACTGAAGCTTTCTTT
TRBJ1-2,TRBV7-2,TRBD1,CASSLDVWDRAGGYTF,TGTGCCAGCAGCTTAGATGTGTGGGACAGGGCCGGTGGCTACACCTTC
TRBJ1-2,TRBV2,NA,CASTPGVGTAPGYTF,TGTGCCAGCACTCCTGGGGTTGGGACTGCGCCAGGCTACACCTTC
TRBJ2-1,TRBV6-4,TRBD2,CASSDGGDLNEQFF,TGTGCCAGCAGTGACGGGGGGGACCTCAATGAGCAGTTCTTC
TRBJ2-7,TRBV6-4,NA,CASSDRGRTYNPRGPYEQYF,TGTGCCAGCAGTGATAGGGGCCGGACATATAATCCGAGAGGCCCCTACGAGCAGTACTTC
TRBJ1-6,TRBV6-5,TRBD1,CASRGQTGQSLPLHF,TGTGCCAGCAGGGGACAGACAGGGCAGTCCCTACCCCTCCACTTT
TRBJ2-3,TRBV7-2,TRBD2,CASSVSEGGSTDTQYF,TGTGCCAGCAGCGTATCGGAGGGAGGGAGCACAGATACGCAGTATTTT
TRBJ2-7,TRBV5-1,TRBD2,CASSLDGGGSLSEQYF,TGCGCCAGCAGCCTGGATGGGGGAGGGAGCTTGTCCGAGCAGTACTTC
TRBJ1-2,TRBV15,NA,CATSLSGFYGYTF,TGTGCCACCAGCCTTTCAGGGTTCTACGGCTACACCTTC
TRBJ2-7,TRBV5-1,TRBD1,CASSEPGQGLYEQYF,TGCGCCAGCAGCGAGCCGGGACAGGGGCTTTACGAGCAGTACTTC
TRBJ1-2,TRBV27,NA,CASRDDRNYGYTF,TGTGCCAGCAGAGATGACAGAAACTATGGCTACACCTTC
TRBJ2-5,TRBV11-2,NA,CASSSDRETQYF,TGTGCCAGCAGCTCAGACAGGGAGACCCAGTACTTC
TRBJ2-5,TRBV5-1,TRBD2,CASSFGTSGVGLQETQYF,TGCGCCAGCAGCTTCGGGACTAGCGGGGTGGGGCTCCAAGAGACCCAGTACTTC
TRBJ1-1,TRBV4-1,NA,CASSPTVGLLNTEAFF,TGCGCCAGCAGCCCCACTGTAGGACTTTTGAACACTGAAGCTTTCTTT
TRBJ1-4,TRBV5-6,NA,CASSYGESNEKLFF,TGTGCCAGCAGCTATGGGGAGTCTAATGAAAAACTGTTTTTT
TRBJ2-2,TRBV11-2,TRBD1,CASSTSGTGGVYAGELFF,TGTGCCAGCAGCACCTCCGGGACAGGGGGCGTCTACGCCGGGGAGCTGTTTTTT
TRBJ2-5,TRBV28,TRBD2,CASSLSTLRGQETQYF,TGTGCCAGCAGTTTATCCACCTTGCGGGGGCAAGAGACCCAGTACTTC
TRBJ1-1,TRBV4-1,NA,CASSQVRQGNSENTEAFF,TGCGCCAGCAGCCAAGTTCGGCAGGGAAATAGTGAGAACACTGAAGCTTTCTTT
TRBJ2-7,TRBV11-1,NA,CASSLDPGRNEQYF,TGTGCCAGCAGCTTAGATCCAGGGCGGAACGAGCAGTACTTC
TRBJ1-1,TRBV7-3,NA,CASSLTAGNTEAFF,TGTGCCAGCAGCTTAACTGCGGGGAACACTGAAGCTTTCTTT
TRBJ2-3,TRBV30,NA,CAWSKGPSDTQYF,TGTGCCTGGAGTAAGGGGCCCTCGGATACGCAGTATTTT
TRBJ2-1,TRBV5-4,NA,CASSPRSNEQFF,TGTGCCAGCAGCCCCCGGAGCAATGAGCAGTTCTTC
TRBJ1-5,TRBV9,NA,CASSADYSNQPQHF,TGTGCCAGCAGCGCCGACTATAGCAATCAGCCCCAGCATTTT
TRBJ1-5,TRBV6-1,TRBD1,CASTGQVNQPQHF,TGTGCCAGTACCGGACAGGTAAATCAGCCCCAGCATTTT
TRBJ2-5,TRBV19,TRBD2,CASSDGRGAETQYF,TGTGCCAGTAGCGATGGGAGGGGAGCGGAGACCCAGTACTTC
TRBJ2-5,TRBV6-5,NA,CASSLGQKQYF,TGTGCCAGCAGTTTAGGACAAAAGCAGTACTTC
TRBJ1-2,TRBV30,TRBD1,CAWSDPGQIFNYGYTF,TGTGCCTGGAGTGACCCGGGACAGATTTTTAACTATGGCTACACCTTC